This paragraph reports one T cell receptor beta chain. CDR3 length: 12 residues. V shed 8 bases and J shed 9 bases, with 14 bases lying between them. In germline, CDR1 is WSHSY, CDR2 SAAADI. The record originates from a study of blood T cell repertoires in COVID-19. Method: immunoSEQ multiplex PCR; TCRdb's copy keeps in-frame clones and lacks some. Here the sample spans 650,000 to 800,000 clones, more than 80% being singletons. V usage is TRBV10-2 and J usage is TRBJ1-5; maybe TRBD1 (5 bases). The sequencing sample was made of peripheral blood. The TCR originated in a woman aged 18 to 35 with acute or convalescent COVID-19. The CDR3 region is CASRGTYGPQHF. The CDR3 DNA follows: TGCGCCAGCCGGGGGACCTATGGGCCCCAGCATTTT.